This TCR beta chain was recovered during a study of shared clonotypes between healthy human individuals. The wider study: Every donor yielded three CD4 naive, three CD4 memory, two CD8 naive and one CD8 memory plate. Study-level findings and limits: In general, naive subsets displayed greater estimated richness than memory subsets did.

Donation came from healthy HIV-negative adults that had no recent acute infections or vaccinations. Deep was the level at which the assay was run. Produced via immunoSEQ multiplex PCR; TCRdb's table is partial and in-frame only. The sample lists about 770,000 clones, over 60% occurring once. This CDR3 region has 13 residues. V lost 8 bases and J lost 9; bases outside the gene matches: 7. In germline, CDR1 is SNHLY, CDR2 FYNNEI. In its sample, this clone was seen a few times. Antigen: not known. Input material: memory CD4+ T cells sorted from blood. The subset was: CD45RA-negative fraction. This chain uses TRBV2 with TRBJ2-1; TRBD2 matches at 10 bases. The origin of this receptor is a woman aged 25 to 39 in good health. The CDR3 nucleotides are TGTGCCAGCGGGCTAGCGGGAGACGGTGAGCAGTTCTTC. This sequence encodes CASGLAGDGEQFF.